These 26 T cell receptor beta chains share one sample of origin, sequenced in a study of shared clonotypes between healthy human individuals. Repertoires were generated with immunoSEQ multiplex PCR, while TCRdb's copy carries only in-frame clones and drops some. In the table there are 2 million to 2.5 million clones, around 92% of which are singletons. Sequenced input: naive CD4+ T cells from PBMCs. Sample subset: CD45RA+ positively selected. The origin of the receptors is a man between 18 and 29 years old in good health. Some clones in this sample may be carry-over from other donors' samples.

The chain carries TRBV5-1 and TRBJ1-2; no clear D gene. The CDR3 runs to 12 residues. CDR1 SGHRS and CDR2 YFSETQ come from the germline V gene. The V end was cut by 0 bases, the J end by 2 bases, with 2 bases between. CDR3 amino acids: CASSLANYGYTF. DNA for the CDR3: TGCGCCAGCAGCTTGGCCAACTATGGCTACACCTTC.

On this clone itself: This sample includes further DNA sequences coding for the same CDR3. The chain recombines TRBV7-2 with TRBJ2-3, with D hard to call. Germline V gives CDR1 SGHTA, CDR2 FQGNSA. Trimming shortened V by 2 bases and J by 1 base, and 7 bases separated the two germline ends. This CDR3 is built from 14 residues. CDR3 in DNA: TGTGCCAGCAGCTTAAGCCCGGGCACAGATACGCAGTATTTT. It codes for CASSLSPGTDTQYF.

This chain's CDR3 is CASSYSPGPYEQYF. The CDR3, as DNA: TGTGCCAGCAGTTACTCGCCGGGCCCCTACGAGCAGTACTTC. The J gene is TRBJ2-7, the V gene TRBV6-5, with D unclear. The germline V gene encodes CDR1 MNHEY and CDR2 SVGAGI. The CDR3 loop spans 14 amino acids. Deletions cut 0 bases from V and 2 bases from J, with 8 bases between.

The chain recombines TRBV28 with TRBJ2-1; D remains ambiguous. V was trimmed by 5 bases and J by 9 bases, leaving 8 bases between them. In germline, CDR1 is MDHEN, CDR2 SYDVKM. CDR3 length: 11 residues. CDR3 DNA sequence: TGTGCCAGCAGTCCCATCAGTGAGCAGTTCTTC. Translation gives CASSPISEQFF.

The CDR3 DNA reads TGTGCCAGCACTCAGCAGCCCGGGACAAACTATGGCTACACCTTC. Amino acid sequence: CASTQQPGTNYGYTF. V is TRBV6-1 and J is TRBJ1-2, with a possible D match to TRBD1 (6 bases). The CDR3 loop spans 15 amino acids. V gave up 7 bases and J gave up 2 bases, with 17 bases separating them. Germline V gene lookup returns CDR1 MNHNS and CDR2 SASEGT.

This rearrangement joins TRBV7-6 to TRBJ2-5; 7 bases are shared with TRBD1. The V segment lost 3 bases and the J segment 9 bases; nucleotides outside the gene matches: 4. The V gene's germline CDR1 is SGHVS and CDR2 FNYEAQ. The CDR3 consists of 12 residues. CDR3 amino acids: CASSLQGVAQYF. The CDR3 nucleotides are TGTGCCAGCAGCTTGCAGGGGGTGGCCCAGTACTTC. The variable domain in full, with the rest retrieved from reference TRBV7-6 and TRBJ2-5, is GAGVSQSPRYKVTKRGQDVALRCDPISGHVSLYWYRQALGQGPEFLTYFNYEAQQDKSGLPNDRFSAERPEGSISTLTIQRTEQRDSAMYRCASSLQGVAQYFGPGTRLLVL.

CDR3 sequence: CASSQDRRLKQFF. The CDR3 region has the DNA TGTGCCAGCAGCCAAGACAGACGGCTGAAGCAGTTCTTC. This chain links TRBV6-1 with TRBJ2-1, with D possibly TRBD1 on 5 matching bases. The V gene lost 6 bases and the J gene lost 11 bases, with 17 bases spanning the gap. This CDR3 contains 13 residues. CDR1 is MNHNS and CDR2 is SASEGT in the germline V gene.

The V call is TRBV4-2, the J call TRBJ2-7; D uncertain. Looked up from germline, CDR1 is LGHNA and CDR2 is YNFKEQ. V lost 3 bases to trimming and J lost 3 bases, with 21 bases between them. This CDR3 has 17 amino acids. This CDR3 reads CASSHPDPFGVGYEQYF. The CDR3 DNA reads TGTGCCAGCAGCCACCCGGACCCATTTGGGGTGGGCTACGAGCAGTACTTC.

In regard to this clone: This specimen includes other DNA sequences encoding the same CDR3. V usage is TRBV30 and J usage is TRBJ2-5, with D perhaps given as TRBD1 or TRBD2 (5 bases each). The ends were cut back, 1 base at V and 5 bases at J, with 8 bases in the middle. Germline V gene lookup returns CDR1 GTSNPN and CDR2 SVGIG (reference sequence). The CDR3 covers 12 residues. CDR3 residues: CAWSARGETQYF. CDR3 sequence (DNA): TGTGCCTGGAGTGCGAGGGGCGAGACCCAGTACTTC.

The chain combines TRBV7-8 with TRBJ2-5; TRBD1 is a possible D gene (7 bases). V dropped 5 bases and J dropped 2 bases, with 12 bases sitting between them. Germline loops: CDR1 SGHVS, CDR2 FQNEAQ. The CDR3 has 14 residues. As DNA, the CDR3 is TGTGCCAGCAGCCTGACAGGGAGGCAAGAGACCCAGTACTTC. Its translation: CASSLTGRQETQYF. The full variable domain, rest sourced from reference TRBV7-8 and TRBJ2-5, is GAGVSQSPRYKVAKRGQDVALRCDPISGHVSLFWYQQALGQGPEFLTYFQNEAQLDKSGLPSDRFFAERPEGSVSTLKIQRTQQEDSAVYLCASSLTGRQETQYFGPGTRLLVL.

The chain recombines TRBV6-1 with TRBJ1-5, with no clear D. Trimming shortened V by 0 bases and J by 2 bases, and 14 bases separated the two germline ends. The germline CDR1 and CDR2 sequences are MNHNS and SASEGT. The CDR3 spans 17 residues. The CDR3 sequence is CASSEAPPTLGNQPQHF. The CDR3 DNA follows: TGTGCCAGCAGTGAAGCGCCCCCTACTTTGGGCAATCAGCCCCAGCATTTT.

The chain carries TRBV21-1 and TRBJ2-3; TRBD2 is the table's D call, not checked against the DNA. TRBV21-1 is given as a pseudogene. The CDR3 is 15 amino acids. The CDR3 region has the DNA TGTGCCAGCAGCAACTACCGGGATTTCCCAGATACGCAGTATTTT. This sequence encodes CASSNYRDFPDTQYF.

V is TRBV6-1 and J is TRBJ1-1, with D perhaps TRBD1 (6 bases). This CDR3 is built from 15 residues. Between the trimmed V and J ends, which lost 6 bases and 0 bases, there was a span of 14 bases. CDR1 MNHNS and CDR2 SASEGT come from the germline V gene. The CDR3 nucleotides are TGTGCCAGCAGCCCGCGGACAGCCATGAACACTGAAGCTTTCTTT. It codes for CASSPRTAMNTEAFF.

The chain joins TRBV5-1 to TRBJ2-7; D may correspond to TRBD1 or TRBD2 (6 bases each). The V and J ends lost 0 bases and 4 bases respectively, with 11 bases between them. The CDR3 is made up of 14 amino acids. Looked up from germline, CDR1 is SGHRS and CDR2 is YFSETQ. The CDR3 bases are TGCGCCAGCAGCTTGGAGTCGGGGGCTTACGAGCAGTACTTC. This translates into CASSLESGAYEQYF. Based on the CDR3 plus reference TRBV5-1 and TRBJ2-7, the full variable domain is KAGVTQTPRYLIKTRGQQVTLSCSPISGHRSVSWYQQTPGQGLQFLFEYFSETQRNKGNFPGRFSGRQFSNSRSEMNVSTLELGDSALYLCASSLESGAYEQYFGPGTRLTVT.

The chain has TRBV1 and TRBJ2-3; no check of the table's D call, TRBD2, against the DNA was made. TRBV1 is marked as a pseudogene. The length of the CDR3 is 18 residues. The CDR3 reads CTSSHECRDCTSTDTQYF. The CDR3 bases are TGCACCAGCAGCCACGAATGCAGGGACTGTACTAGCACAGATACGCAGTATTTT.

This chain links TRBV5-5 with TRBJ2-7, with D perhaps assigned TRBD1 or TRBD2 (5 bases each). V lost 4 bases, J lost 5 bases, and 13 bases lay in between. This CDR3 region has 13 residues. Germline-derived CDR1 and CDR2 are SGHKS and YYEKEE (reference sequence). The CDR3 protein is CASSGGSWDEQYF. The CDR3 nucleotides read TGTGCCAGCAGCGGGGGATCCTGGGACGAGCAGTACTTC.

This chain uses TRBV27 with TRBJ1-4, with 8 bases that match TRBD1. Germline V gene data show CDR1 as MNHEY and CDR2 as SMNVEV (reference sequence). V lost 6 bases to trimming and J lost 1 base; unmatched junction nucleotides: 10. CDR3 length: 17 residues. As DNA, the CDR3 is TGTGCCAGCAGCCTCTCCGGACAGGGAATAACTAATGAAAAACTGTTTTTT. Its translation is CASSLSGQGITNEKLFF.

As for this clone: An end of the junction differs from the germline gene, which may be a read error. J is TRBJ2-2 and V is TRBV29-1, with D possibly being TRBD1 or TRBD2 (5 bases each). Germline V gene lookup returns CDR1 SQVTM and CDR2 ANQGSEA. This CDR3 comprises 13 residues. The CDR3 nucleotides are TGCAGCCGGGGCCCTTCTTCACACCGGGGAGCTGTTTTT. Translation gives CSRGPSSHRGAVF.

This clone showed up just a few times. CDR3 sequence reads: CAISATGGNQPQHF. DNA of the CDR3: TGTGCCATCAGTGCGACAGGGGGAAATCAGCCCCAGCATTTT. The genes are TRBV10-3 and TRBJ1-5; 9 bases are shared with TRBD1. The CDR3 spans 14 residues. The V gene end was trimmed by 4 bases and the J gene end by 4 bases; junction bases not matched to a gene: 2. Germline V gene sequence: CDR1 ENHRY, CDR2 SYGVKD.

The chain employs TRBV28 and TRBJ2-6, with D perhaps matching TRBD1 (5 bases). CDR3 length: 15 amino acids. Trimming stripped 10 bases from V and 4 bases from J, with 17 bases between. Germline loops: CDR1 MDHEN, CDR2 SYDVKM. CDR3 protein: CATQTGSLGANVLTF. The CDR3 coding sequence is TGTGCCACCCAAACAGGATCCCTCGGGGCCAACGTCCTGACTTTC. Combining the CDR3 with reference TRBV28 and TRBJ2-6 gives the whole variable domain DVKVTQSSRYLVKRTGEKVFLECVQDMDHENMFWYRQDPGLGLRLIYFSYDVKMKEKGDIPEGYSVSREKKERFSLILESASTNQTSMYLCATQTGSLGANVLTFGAGSRLTVL.

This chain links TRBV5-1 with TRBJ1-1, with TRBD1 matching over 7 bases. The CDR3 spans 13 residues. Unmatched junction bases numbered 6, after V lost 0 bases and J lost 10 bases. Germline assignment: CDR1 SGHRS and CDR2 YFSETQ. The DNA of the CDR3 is TGCGCCAGCAGCTTGGACGGACAGGCAACAGCTTTCTTT. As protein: CASSLDGQATAFF.

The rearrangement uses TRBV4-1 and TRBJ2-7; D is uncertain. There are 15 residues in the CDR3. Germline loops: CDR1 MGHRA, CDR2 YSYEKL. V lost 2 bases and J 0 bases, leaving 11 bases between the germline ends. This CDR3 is CASSQKRESSYEQYF. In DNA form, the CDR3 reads TGCGCCAGCAGCCAAAAGAGAGAGAGCTCCTACGAGCAGTACTTC.

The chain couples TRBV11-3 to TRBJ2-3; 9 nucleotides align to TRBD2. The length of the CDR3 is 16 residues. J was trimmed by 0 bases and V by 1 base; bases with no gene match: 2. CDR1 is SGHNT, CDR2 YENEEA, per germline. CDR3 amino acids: CASSLGLADSTDTQYF. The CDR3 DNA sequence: TGTGCCAGCAGCTTAGGACTAGCGGACAGCACAGATACGCAGTATTTT.

CDR3 nucleotides: TGCGCCAGCAGTGATAGGGGCCGATACTACTACGAGCAGTACTTC. Translated, it gives CASSDRGRYYYEQYF. This chain joins TRBV10-2 and TRBJ2-7; D possibly corresponds to TRBD1 (5 bases). Germline CDR1 is WSHSY and CDR2 is SAAADI. CDR3 length: 15 amino acids. V was trimmed by 3 bases and J by 3 bases, leaving 15 bases between them.

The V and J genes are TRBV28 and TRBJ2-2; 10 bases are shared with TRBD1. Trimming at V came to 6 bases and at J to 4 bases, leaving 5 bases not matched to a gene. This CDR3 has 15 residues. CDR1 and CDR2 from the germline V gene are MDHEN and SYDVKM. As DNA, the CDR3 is TGTGCCAGCAGGGGTGGGACAGGGGCCACCGGGGAGCTGTTTTTT. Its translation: CASRGGTGATGELFF.

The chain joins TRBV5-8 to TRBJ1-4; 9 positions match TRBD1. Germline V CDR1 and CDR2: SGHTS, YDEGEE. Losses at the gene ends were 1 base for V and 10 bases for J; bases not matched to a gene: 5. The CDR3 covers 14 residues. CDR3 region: CASSLTRQGGKLFF. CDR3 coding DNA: TGTGCCAGCAGCTTGACTCGACAGGGGGGAAAACTGTTTTTT.